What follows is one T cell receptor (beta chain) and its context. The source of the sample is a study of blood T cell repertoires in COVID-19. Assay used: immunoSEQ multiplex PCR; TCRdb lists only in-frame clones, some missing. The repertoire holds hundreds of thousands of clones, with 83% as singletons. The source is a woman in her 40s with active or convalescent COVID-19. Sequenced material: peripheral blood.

The CDR3 spells CASSVGTSNEQFF. DNA of the CDR3: TGTGCCAGCAGTGTGGGGACTAGCAATGAGCAGTTCTTC. V is TRBV12-3 or TRBV12-4 and J is TRBJ2-1; 8 bases line up with TRBD2. The CDR3 runs 13 residues. V was pared by 5 bases and J by 6 bases, with 3 bases of the junction left unmatched.